This TCR beta chain appears in the sequencing data of a study of blood T cell repertoires in COVID-19. Study as a whole: Donors in the United States, Italy and Spain gave samples during acute or convalescent COVID-19.

V dropped 6 bases and J dropped 2 bases, with 17 bases sitting between them. CDR3 length: 15 residues. Germline CDR1 ENHRY, CDR2 SYGVKD. Sequencing was performed with immunoSEQ multiplex PCR; in TCRdb, only in-frame clones are kept and a portion is missing. The data contain more than 150,000 clones, about nine tenths of them singletons. Source material: PBMCs or T cells enriched from blood (not recorded which). V gene TRBV10-3 combines with J gene TRBJ2-7, with D possibly being TRBD1 (6 bases). This TCR came from a woman aged 30 to 39 who had recovered from COVID-19. The CDR3 sequence: CAISRGQLPPYEQYF. For the CDR3, the DNA is TGTGCCATCAGCCGCGGACAGCTACCACCCTACGAGCAGTACTTC.